A selection of T cell receptor beta chains follows, all from one sample in a study of blood T cell repertoires in COVID-19. Produced via immunoSEQ multiplex PCR; TCRdb's table is partial and in-frame only. Of roughly 100,000 clones listed, about 90% are singletons. Sequencing input: peripheral blood. All receptors come from a man aged 45 to 65 with acute or convalescent COVID-19. Both conserved end residues are part of each CDR3. D genes are given only for firm matches. The size field is filled for only some rows; it gives once, few, many or a size class.

CDR3nt | CDR3aa | len | j_gene | d_gene | abundance | v_gene
TGTGCCAGCAGCCAAGACCAGGGCGGTAATGAAAAACTGTTTTTT | CASSQDQGGNEKLFF | 15 | TRBJ1-4 | - | - | TRBV4-2
TGCGCCAGCAGTGTCGAGGCCACCTACAATGAGCAGTTCTTC | CASSVEATYNEQFF | 14 | TRBJ2-1 | - | once | TRBV10-1
TGTGCCAGCTTGATTACGGAAGAGACCCAGTACTTC | CASLITEETQYF | 12 | TRBJ2-5 | - | - | TRBV7-8
TGTGCCAGCAGCTCGGGACATCCGAGCTCCTACGAGCAGTACTTC | CASSSGHPSSYEQYF | 15 | TRBJ2-7 | - | - | TRBV5-8
TGTGCCAGTAGTATGTGGGGGCCCGGAAGCGAGCAGTACTTC | CASSMWGPGSEQYF | 14 | TRBJ2-7 | - | - | TRBV19
TGCGCCAGCAGCCAGGCCGGATCCAGTACCGGGGTGAACACTGAAGCTTTCTTT | CASSQAGSSTGVNTEAFF | 18 | TRBJ1-1 | - | - | TRBV4-3
TGTGCCAGTAGTGACAGGGGGCGCGGTGGGCCAGATACGCAGTATTTT | CASSDRGRGGPDTQYF | 16 | TRBJ2-3 | TRBD1 | - | TRBV19
TGTGCCAGCAGCGTAGATATTAGCGGGGTATACGAGCAGTACTTC | CASSVDISGVYEQYF | 15 | TRBJ2-7 | TRBD2 | - | TRBV9
TGTGCCAGCAGCCTATTTGGTACCCGTGAAGCTTTCTTT | CASSLFGTREAFF | 13 | TRBJ1-1 | - | - | TRBV28
TGTGCCAGCAGTAAACAGGGGGCGCTCACCGGGGAGCTGTTTTTT | CASSKQGALTGELFF | 15 | TRBJ2-2 | TRBD1 | - | TRBV6-2/TRBV6-3
TGTGCCAGCAGCCCAGGGGACAGGTGGGAGACCCAGTACTTC | CASSPGDRWETQYF | 14 | TRBJ2-5 | TRBD1 | once | TRBV7-2
TGTGCCAGCAGCTCCGGGACAGGAGCTTATAGCAATCAGCCCCAGCATTTT | CASSSGTGAYSNQPQHF | 17 | TRBJ1-5 | TRBD1 | - | TRBV27
TGTGCCAGCAGCTTATCCGGGACAGGAGATACGCAGTATTTT | CASSLSGTGDTQYF | 14 | TRBJ2-3 | TRBD1 | - | TRBV7-3
TGCGCCAGCAGCCCTGGGGGGGGACATAACCAAGAGACCCAGTACTTC | CASSPGGGHNQETQYF | 16 | TRBJ2-5 | - | - | TRBV4-1
TGCGCCAGCAGCGTAACAGGGGGATTGAATCAGCCCCAGCATTTT | CASSVTGGLNQPQHF | 15 | TRBJ1-5 | TRBD1 | - | TRBV5-1
TGTGCCAGCCTGGGACAGGGGGCTTACGAGCAGTACTTC | CASLGQGAYEQYF | 13 | TRBJ2-7 | - | - | TRBV21-1
TGTGCCAGCAGTTTCTCGAGGGGGAAGAACACTGAAGCTTTCTTT | CASSFSRGKNTEAFF | 15 | TRBJ1-1 | - | - | TRBV28
TGCAGTGCTAGTTCCGTTACTACTAACTATGGCTACACCTTC | CSASSVTTNYGYTF | 14 | TRBJ1-2 | - | - | TRBV20-1
TGTGCCAGCAGCTTAGACAGCGGGGGATCCTACGAGCAGTACTTC | CASSLDSGGSYEQYF | 15 | TRBJ2-7 | TRBD2 | - | TRBV7-2
TGTGCCAGCAGGGGGGGACAGGGTGGAAACACCATATATTTT | CASRGGQGGNTIYF | 14 | TRBJ1-3 | TRBD1 | few | TRBV2
TGTGCCAGTAGTATGTCCGGGGGGGTTAGTGGTGAGCAGTTCTTC | CASSMSGGVSGEQFF | 15 | TRBJ2-1 | TRBD2 | - | TRBV19
TGCAGCGTAGCCTCGGGGGGCGGAACTGAAGCTTTCTTT | CSVASGGGTEAFF | 13 | TRBJ1-1 | - | once | TRBV29-1
TGTGCCAGCAGCGTAAACCAGGGTAACCACGAGCAGTACTTC | CASSVNQGNHEQYF | 14 | TRBJ2-7 | - | - | TRBV9
TGTGCCAGTAGTTCACGGACAGGGGCACTCTACGAGCAGTACTTC | CASSSRTGALYEQYF | 15 | TRBJ2-7 | TRBD1 | - | TRBV19
TGTGCCAGTAGTACAGGGGGCGCGTTTGAAAAACTGTTTTTT | CASSTGGAFEKLFF | 14 | TRBJ1-4 | TRBD1 | - | TRBV19
TGTGCCAGCAGTGGTCTTATCAGGGGCACTAATGAAAAACTGTTTTTT | CASSGLIRGTNEKLFF | 16 | TRBJ1-4 | - | once | TRBV6-1
TGTGCCAGCTCACCACAGGCAGGCGCTAATCAGCCCCAGCATTTT | CASSPQAGANQPQHF | 15 | TRBJ1-5 | - | - | TRBV18
TGTGCCAGCAGTTTCGCGGCCATCAGGGATAACTATGGCTACACCTTC | CASSFAAIRDNYGYTF | 16 | TRBJ1-2 | - | once | TRBV27
TGTGCCAGCAGTCTATCTCAGTGGGGGGACTCACCCCTCCACTTT | CASSLSQWGDSPLHF | 15 | TRBJ1-6 | - | - | TRBV6-5
TGTGCCAGCAGTGCGCCCAGCGGCGTGATTAATTCACCCCTCCACTTT | CASSAPSGVINSPLHF | 16 | TRBJ1-6 | - | once | TRBV6-1
TGTGCCAGCAGTCCGGGACAGGGAGCGGGTCAGCCCCAGCATTTT | CASSPGQGAGQPQHF | 15 | TRBJ1-5 | TRBD1 | - | TRBV28
TGTGCCAGCAGCTTAGCGAGGAATGAGCAGTTCTTC | CASSLARNEQFF | 12 | TRBJ2-1 | - | - | TRBV7-6
TGTGCCAGCAGCCGCCGAGCGGGCTCCCCCGTAACCGGGGAGCTGTTTTTT | CASSRRAGSPVTGELFF | 17 | TRBJ2-2 | - | - | TRBV3-1/TRBV3-2
TGTGCCAGCAGCTCGAGGGGGTCAAAAGCGGAAAAACTGTTTTTT | CASSSRGSKAEKLFF | 15 | TRBJ1-4 | - | - | TRBV7-9
TGTGCCAGCCTCTTACGGCGGGAAGCTTTCTTT | CASLLRREAFF | 11 | TRBJ1-1 | - | few | TRBV6-5
TGTGCCAGCAGTTACCTGTCCCGGGCAAGCCAGGGGACCCAGTACTTC | CASSYLSRASQGTQYF | 16 | TRBJ2-5 | - | - | TRBV6-2/TRBV6-3
TGTGCCAGCAGCTTGGGATATCTATGGGACAGCCTCCCTGGAAACACCATATATTTT | CASSLGYLWDSLPGNTIYF | 19 | TRBJ1-3 | TRBD1 | - | TRBV5-8